This is a list of T cell receptor beta chains from one sample in a study of blood T cells in healthy people across ages. In TCRdb, the 5' RACE reads were re-called with MiXCR into one record per CDR3 protein. The sample contains more than 800,000 distinct CDR3 sequences, around 28% of which appear only once. Sequencing used blood. The receptors were sampled from a woman aged 80 or over in good health. Both conserved end residues are part of each CDR3. Fields, in order: V gene, D gene, clone size, J gene, CDR3 DNA, CDR3 protein. D genes are given only for firm matches. Some rows mark clone size as missing; the rest say once, few, many or name a class of expanded clone.

TRBV7-2	TRBD1	many	TRBJ2-3	TGTGCCAGCAGCTTAAAGTCCCTGGGACAGGGAGTATCAGATACGCAGTATTTT	CASSLKSLGQGVSDTQYF
TRBV5-1	.	many	TRBJ2-7	TGCGCCAGCAGCTTGGAGGGGGGTCCTCAAAACGAGCAGTACTTC	CASSLEGGPQNEQYF
TRBV12-3/TRBV12-4	.	few	TRBJ1-3	TGTGCCAGCAGCCCCAGCGGGACTGGAAACACCATATATTTT	CASSPSGTGNTIYF
TRBV4-1	.	.	TRBJ2-3	TGCCCCAGCAGCCAAGATCCCATTAACGGGGGTAGCACAGATACACAGTATTTT	CPSSQDPINGGSTDTQYF
TRBV7-2	TRBD2	many	TRBJ2-1	TGTGCCAGCAGGGAAGCGGGGGGGCCCGTCAATGAGCAGTTCTTC	CASREAGGPVNEQFF
TRBV5-1	TRBD2	.	TRBJ2-3	TGCGCCAGCAGCTTGGCCGGGACGGGGGGTCTCCCTAGCACAGATACGCGGTATTTT	CASSLAGTGGLPSTDTRYF
TRBV6-2/TRBV6-3	.	many	TRBJ2-3	TGTGCCAGCAGTACGGGGCGACTAGATACGCAGTATTTT	CASSTGRLDTQYF
TRBV7-9	TRBD1	.	TRBJ1-5	TGTGCCAGCAGCCCTAGCGGCAGGGGGCAAAGCAATCAGCCCCAGCATTTT	CASSPSGRGQSNQPQHF
TRBV7-2	TRBD2	.	TRBJ2-5	TGTGCCAGCAGCTTAGCGGGACGGGCGGGGGGCGGAGAGACCCAGTACTTC	CASSLAGRAGGGETQYF
TRBV28	.	.	TRBJ2-2	TGTGCCAGCAGGCAACAAGGGGGACGAGCCGGGGAGCTGTTTTTT	CASRQQGGRAGELFF
TRBV6-1	TRBD1	many	TRBJ1-2	TGTGCCAGCAGTCGACCACCGGGACAGCTCACAAACTATGGCTACACCTTC	CASSRPPGQLTNYGYTF
TRBV2	TRBD2	.	TRBJ2-4	TGTGCCAGCAGTGCACGGGGGGTAGCCAAAAACATTCAGTACTTC	CASSARGVAKNIQYF
TRBV12-3/TRBV12-4	.	few	TRBJ2-6	TGTGCCAGCAGTTTATGGGCCTCGGGGGCCAACGTCCTGACTTTC	CASSLWASGANVLTF
TRBV6-5	.	.	TRBJ1-4	TGTGCCAGCAGGCCGACGGGTAATGAAAAACTGTTTTTT	CASRPTGNEKLFF
TRBV7-2	.	many	TRBJ1-2	TGTGCCAGCAGCCCGCAGGGTAATGGCTACACCTTC	CASSPQGNGYTF
TRBV12-3/TRBV12-4	.	many	TRBJ2-3	TGTGCCAGCAGGTTAGACGCAGCTACGCAGTATTTT	CASRLDAATQYF
TRBV7-2	.	.	TRBJ1-2	TGTGCCAGCAGCTTATACGACAGTAACTATGGCTACACCTTC	CASSLYDSNYGYTF
TRBV4-3	TRBD2	.	TRBJ2-5	TGCGCCAGCAGCCAAGATTTACTAGCGGGATCTTCTGAGCAGTACTTC	CASSQDLLAGSSEQYF
TRBV20-1	TRBD1	many	TRBJ2-5	TGCAGTGCTACGGACCGACAGGGAAAAGAGACCCAGTACTTC	CSATDRQGKETQYF
TRBV5-5	TRBD2	.	TRBJ2-3	TGTGCCAGCAGCTCATGGACTAGCGGGGGGGCCAGTTGGGATACGTATTATTTT	CASSSWTSGGASWDTYYF
TRBV24-1	.	many	TRBJ2-1	TGTGCCACCGCGCAGGGATCCTACAATGAGCAGTTCTTC	CATAQGSYNEQFF
TRBV5-8	.	.	TRBJ1-1	TGTGCCAGCAGCTGGGGTGGGGCTTTCTTT	CASSWGGAFF
TRBV6-5	.	few	TRBJ2-3	TGTGCCAGCAGTTACTCGAGCACGAATACGCAGTATTTT	CASSYSSTNTQYF
TRBV14	.	.	TRBJ2-1	TGTGCCAGCAGCGGGGAAAGCTCCTACAATGAGCAGTTCTTC	CASSGESSYNEQFF
TRBV12-3/TRBV12-4	TRBD1	.	TRBJ2-3	TGTGCCAGCCGGGGACAGCCACTTCCCAACACAGATACGCAGTATTTT	CASRGQPLPNTDTQYF
TRBV11-2	.	many	TRBJ2-1	TGTGCCAGCAGCTCGAAGGGTGCCAGAAGCTCCTACAATGAGCAGTTCTTC	CASSSKGARSSYNEQFF
TRBV6-2/TRBV6-3	.	many	TRBJ2-1	TGTGCCAGCAGTGTACTTAAGGAGCAGTTCTTC	CASSVLKEQFF
TRBV7-6	TRBD2	once	TRBJ2-1	TGTGCCACTAAGCGGGATAGCTCCTACAATGAGCAGTTCTTC	CATKRDSSYNEQFF
TRBV10-3	.	many	TRBJ1-2	TGTGCCATCAGTGAGCGGAGGGGAGGTGGCTACACCTTC	CAISERRGGGYTF
TRBV7-3	.	.	TRBJ2-3	TGTGCCAGCAGCTCAACAGGAACCTGGGGCACAGATACGCAGTATTTT	CASSSTGTWGTDTQYF